This entry features one T cell receptor (beta chain) sequence. V was clipped by 2 bases and J by 1 base, with 8 bases between them. In germline, CDR1 is MGHRA, CDR2 YSYEKL. There are 14 residues in the CDR3. RNA was extracted and reverse transcribed into cDNA as the sequencing template. Repertoires were generated with immunoSEQ multiplex PCR, while TCRdb's copy carries only in-frame clones and drops some. Of 150,000 to 200,000 clones listed, about 67% were seen once; the top ten hold around 10%. Starting from PBMCs, sorting isolated CD4+ and CD8+ T cells. These data belong to a study of CD8+ T cells in alopecia areata. Study-wide background: Treated patients took oral tofacitinib at 5 to 10 mg twice daily.

The chain is built from TRBV4-1 and TRBJ1-2; perhaps TRBD1 as D (6 bases). The sequencing here drew on CD8+ T cells sorted from blood, taken at week 0. The sequence was collected from a human donor with alopecia areata. The CDR3 is CASSQLQGNYGYTF. CDR3 sequence (DNA): TGCGCCAGCAGCCAACTACAGGGTAACTATGGCTACACCTTC.